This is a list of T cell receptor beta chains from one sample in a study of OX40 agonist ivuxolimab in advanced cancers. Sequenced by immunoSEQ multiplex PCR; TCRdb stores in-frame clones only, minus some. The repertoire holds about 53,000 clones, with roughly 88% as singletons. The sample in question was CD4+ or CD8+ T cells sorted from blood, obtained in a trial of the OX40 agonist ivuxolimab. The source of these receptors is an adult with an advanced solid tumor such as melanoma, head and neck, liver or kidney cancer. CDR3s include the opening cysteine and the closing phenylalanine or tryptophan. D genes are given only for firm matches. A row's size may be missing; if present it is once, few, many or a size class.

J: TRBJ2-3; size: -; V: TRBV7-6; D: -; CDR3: CASSLEWDGDTQYF; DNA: TGTGCCAGCAGCTTGGAATGGGACGGAGATACGCAGTATTTT
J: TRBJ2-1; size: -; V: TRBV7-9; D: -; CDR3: CASSLWLDTSQQFF; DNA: TGTGCCAGCAGCTTATGGCTGGACACCTCACAGCAGTTCTTC
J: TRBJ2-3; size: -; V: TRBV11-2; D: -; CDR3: CASTSNAGPSTDTQYF; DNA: TGTGCCAGCACCTCAAATGCGGGCCCCTCCACAGATACGCAGTATTTT
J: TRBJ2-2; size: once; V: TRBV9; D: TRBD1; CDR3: CASSVNPVTGGSGELFF; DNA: TGTGCCAGCAGCGTAAACCCCGTCACAGGGGGCTCCGGGGAGCTGTTTTTT
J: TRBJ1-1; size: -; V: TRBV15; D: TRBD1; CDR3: CATSRDQGAEEAFF; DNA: TGTGCCACCAGCAGAGATCAGGGGGCGGAGGAAGCTTTCTTT
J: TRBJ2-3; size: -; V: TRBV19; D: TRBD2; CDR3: CASTERDRDTQYF; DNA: TGTGCCAGTACGGAGCGGGATAGAGATACGCAGTATTTT
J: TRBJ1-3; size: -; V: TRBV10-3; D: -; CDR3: CAISQGRAGNTIYF; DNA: TGTGCCATCAGTCAGGGGAGGGCCGGAAACACCATATATTTT
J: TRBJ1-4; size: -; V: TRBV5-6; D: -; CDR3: CASSRQHLDAKLFF; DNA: TGTGCCAGCAGCCGACAACACCTAGATGCAAAACTGTTTTTT
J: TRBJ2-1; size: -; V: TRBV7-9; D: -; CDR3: CASSFSTSPNEQFF; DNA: TGTGCCAGCAGCTTTAGCACTAGTCCAAATGAGCAGTTCTTC
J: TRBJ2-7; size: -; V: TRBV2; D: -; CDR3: CASSDRGSSYEQYF; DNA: TGTGCCAGCAGTGACAGAGGAAGCTCCTACGAGCAGTACTTC
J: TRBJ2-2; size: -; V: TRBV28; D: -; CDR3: CASSSTGHNTGELFF; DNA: TGTGCCAGCAGTTCAACGGGACATAACACCGGGGAGCTGTTTTTT
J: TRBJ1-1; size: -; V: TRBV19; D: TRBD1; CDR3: CASSMGTDRGQRRNTEAFF; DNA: TGTGCCAGTAGTATGGGAACCGACAGGGGGCAAAGAAGGAACACTGAAGCTTTCTTT
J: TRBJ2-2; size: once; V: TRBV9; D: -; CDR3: CASSAEATGELFF; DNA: TGTGCCAGCAGCGCAGAGGCAACCGGGGAGCTGTTTTTT
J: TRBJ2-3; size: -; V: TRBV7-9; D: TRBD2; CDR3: CASQAWREGTDTQYF; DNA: TGTGCCAGCCAGGCATGGCGGGAGGGAACAGATACGCAGTATTTT
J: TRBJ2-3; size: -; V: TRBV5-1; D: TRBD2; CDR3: CASSFVSGSQDTQYF; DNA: TGCGCCAGCAGCTTCGTTAGCGGGTCCCAAGATACGCAGTATTTT
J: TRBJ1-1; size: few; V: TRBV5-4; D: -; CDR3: CASSPIDEGTEAFF; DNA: TGTGCCAGCAGCCCCATTGACGAGGGCACTGAAGCTTTCTTT
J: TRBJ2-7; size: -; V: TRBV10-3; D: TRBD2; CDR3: CAISESTGGISYEQYF; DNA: TGTGCCATCAGTGAGTCAACGGGGGGGATCTCCTACGAGCAGTACTTC
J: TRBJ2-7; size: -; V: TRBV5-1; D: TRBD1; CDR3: CASSLEGASTEQYF; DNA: TGCGCCAGCAGCTTGGAGGGGGCTTCTACCGAGCAGTACTTC
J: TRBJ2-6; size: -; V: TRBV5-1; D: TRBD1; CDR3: CASSLAGQGASGANVLTF; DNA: TGCGCCAGCAGCTTGGCGGGACAGGGGGCCTCTGGGGCCAACGTCCTGACTTTC
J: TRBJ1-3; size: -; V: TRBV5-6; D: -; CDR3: CASSLTSGGSGSGNTIYF; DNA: TGTGCCAGCAGCTTGACATCGGGGGGCTCTGGGTCTGGAAACACCATATATTTT
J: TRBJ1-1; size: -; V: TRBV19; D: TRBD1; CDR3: CASTSGTGITEAFF; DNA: TGTGCCAGTACTTCCGGGACAGGAATAACTGAAGCTTTCTTT
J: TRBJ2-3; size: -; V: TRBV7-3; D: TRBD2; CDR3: CASSPGSEYGGLAGLDTQYF; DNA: TGTGCCAGCAGCCCTGGGTCGGAGTATGGGGGACTAGCGGGACTAGATACGCAGTATTTT
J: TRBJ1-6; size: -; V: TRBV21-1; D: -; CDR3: CASSPRDVRRDNSPLHF; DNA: TGTGCCAGCAGCCCCCGGGACGTGCGGAGGGATAATTCACCCCTCCACTTT
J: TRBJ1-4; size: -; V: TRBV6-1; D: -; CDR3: CASSDAGAGEKLFF; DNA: TGTGCCAGCAGTGATGCAGGAGCGGGAGAAAAACTGTTTTTT
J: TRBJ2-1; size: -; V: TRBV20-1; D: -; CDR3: CSARRGFEQFF; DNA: TGCAGTGCTAGAAGGGGGTTTGAGCAGTTCTTC
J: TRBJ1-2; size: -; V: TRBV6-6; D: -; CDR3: CASRRDIGYTF; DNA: TGTGCCAGCAGACGCGATATCGGCTACACCTTC
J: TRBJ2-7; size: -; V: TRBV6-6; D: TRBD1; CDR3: CASSHSDRSYEQYF; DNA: TGTGCCAGCAGCCACTCGGACAGGTCCTACGAGCAGTACTTC
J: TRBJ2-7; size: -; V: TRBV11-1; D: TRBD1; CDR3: CASSSGQWVWEQYF; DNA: TGTGCCAGCAGCTCGGGACAGTGGGTTTGGGAGCAGTACTTC
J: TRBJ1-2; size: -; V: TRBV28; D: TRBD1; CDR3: CASSRRDRAGYTF; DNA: TGTGCCAGCAGTCGCCGGGACAGGGCTGGCTACACCTTC
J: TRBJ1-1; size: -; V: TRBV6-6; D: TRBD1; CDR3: CASSSTQGARTEAFF; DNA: TGTGCCAGCAGTTCGACACAGGGGGCACGTACTGAAGCTTTCTTT
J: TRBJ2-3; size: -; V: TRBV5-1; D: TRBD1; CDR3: CASNMGQGLGDTQYF; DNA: TGCGCCAGCAATATGGGACAGGGCCTGGGAGATACGCAGTATTTT
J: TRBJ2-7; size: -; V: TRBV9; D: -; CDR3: CASSGSTDTYEQYF; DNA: TGTGCCAGCAGCGGATCGACAGATACCTACGAGCAGTACTTC
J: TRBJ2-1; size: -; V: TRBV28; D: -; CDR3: CASTYRGGKYNEQFF; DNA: TGTGCCAGCACTTACAGGGGGGGGAAATACAATGAGCAGTTCTTC
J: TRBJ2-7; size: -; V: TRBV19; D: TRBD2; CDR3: CASSMGAGAYEQYF; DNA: TGTGCCAGTAGTATGGGAGCGGGGGCCTACGAGCAGTACTTC
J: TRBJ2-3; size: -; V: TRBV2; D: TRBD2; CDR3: CATRSGGIVADTQYF; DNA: TGTGCCACCCGCTCCGGGGGGATAGTGGCAGATACGCAGTATTTT
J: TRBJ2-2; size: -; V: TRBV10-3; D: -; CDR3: CAISSWKGPNTGELFF; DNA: TGTGCCATCAGTTCCTGGAAGGGCCCGAACACCGGGGAGCTGTTTTTT
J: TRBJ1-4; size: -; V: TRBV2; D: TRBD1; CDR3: CASKGGPEFQLFF; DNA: TGTGCCAGCAAAGGGGGCCCAGAGTTTCAACTGTTTTTT
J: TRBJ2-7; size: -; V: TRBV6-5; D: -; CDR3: CASSYSSPVKYYEQYF; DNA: TGTGCCAGCAGTTACTCTTCGCCCGTCAAATATTACGAGCAGTACTTC
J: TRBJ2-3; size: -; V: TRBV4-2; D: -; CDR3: CASSLGSTDTQYF; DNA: TGTGCCAGCAGTTTAGGAAGCACAGATACGCAGTATTTT
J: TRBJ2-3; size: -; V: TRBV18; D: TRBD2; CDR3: CASSPPGGFSTDTQYF; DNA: TGTGCCAGCTCACCACCGGGGGGGTTTAGCACAGATACGCAGTATTTT
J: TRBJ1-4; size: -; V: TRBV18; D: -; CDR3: CASSGRENEKLFF; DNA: TGTGCCAGCTCAGGTCGGGAGAATGAAAAACTGTTTTTT
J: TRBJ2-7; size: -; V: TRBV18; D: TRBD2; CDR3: CASSPRTSGGMHEQYF; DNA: TGTGCCAGCTCACCAAGGACTAGCGGGGGGATGCACGAGCAGTACTTC
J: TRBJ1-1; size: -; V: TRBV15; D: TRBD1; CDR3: CATSRDRLNTEAFF; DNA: TGTGCCACCAGCAGGGACAGGTTGAACACTGAAGCTTTCTTT
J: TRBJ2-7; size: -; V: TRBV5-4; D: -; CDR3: CASSSLMVYEQYF; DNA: TGTGCCAGCAGCTCCCTTATGGTCTACGAGCAGTACTTC
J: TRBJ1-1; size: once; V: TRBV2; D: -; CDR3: CASSGAAHRSKAFF; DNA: TGTGCCAGCAGTGGGGCGGCCCATCGATCTAAAGCTTTCTTT
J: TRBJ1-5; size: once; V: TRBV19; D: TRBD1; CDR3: CASRRDREDSNQPQHF; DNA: TGTGCCAGTAGGAGGGACAGGGAGGATAGCAATCAGCCCCAGCATTTT
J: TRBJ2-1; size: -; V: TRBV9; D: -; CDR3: CASSPSGGAGGNEQFF; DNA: TGTGCCAGCAGCCCCTCCGGCGGGGCGGGCGGGAATGAGCAGTTCTTC
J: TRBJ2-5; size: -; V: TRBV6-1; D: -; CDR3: CASSTGMETQYF; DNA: TGTGCCAGCAGTACAGGGATGGAGACCCAGTACTTC